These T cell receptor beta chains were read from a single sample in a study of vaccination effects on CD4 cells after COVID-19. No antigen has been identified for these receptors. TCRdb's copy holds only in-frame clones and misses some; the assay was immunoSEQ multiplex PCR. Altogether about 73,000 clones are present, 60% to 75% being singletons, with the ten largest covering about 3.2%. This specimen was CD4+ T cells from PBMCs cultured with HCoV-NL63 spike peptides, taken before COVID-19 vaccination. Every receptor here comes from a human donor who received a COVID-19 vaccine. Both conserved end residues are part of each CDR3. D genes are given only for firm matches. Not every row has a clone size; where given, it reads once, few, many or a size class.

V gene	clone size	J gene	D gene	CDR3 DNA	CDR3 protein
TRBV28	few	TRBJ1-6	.	TGTGCCAGCAGAAGCGGGGAAAGCTCCTATAATTCACCCCTCCACTTT	CASRSGESSYNSPLHF
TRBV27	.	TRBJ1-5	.	TGTGCCAGCAGTCGGGGGGCGCGGCAGCCCCAGCATTTT	CASSRGARQPQHF
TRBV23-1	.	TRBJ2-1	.	TGCGCCAGCAGTCCTTGGGCGGGGACAACCTACAATGAGCAGTTCTTC	CASSPWAGTTYNEQFF
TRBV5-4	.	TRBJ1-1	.	TGTGCCAGCAGCTTGGCTAAAGGAGCGAACACTGAAGCTTTCTTT	CASSLAKGANTEAFF
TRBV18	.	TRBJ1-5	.	TGTGCCAGCTCACCCGGGACTCAGAGCAATCAGCCCCAGCATTTT	CASSPGTQSNQPQHF
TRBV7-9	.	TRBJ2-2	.	TGTGCCAGCAGCTTAGCCCAAAACCGCGGGGAGCTGTTTTTT	CASSLAQNRGELFF
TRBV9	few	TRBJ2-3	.	TGTGCCAGCAGCGTAGACCCGGGGCAGGTAGATACGCAGTATTTT	CASSVDPGQVDTQYF
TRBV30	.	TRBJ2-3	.	TGTGCCTGGAGTATTGGAGTGGTGGATACGCAGTATTTT	CAWSIGVVDTQYF
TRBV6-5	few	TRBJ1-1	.	TGTGCCAGCAGTTACACGCAGGGGCTCGGCACTGAAGCTTTCTTT	CASSYTQGLGTEAFF
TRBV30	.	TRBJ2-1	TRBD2	TGTGCCTGGAGTCTATGGGGGGGGGTCTACAATGAGCAGTTCTTC	CAWSLWGGVYNEQFF
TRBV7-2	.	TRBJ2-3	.	TGTGCCAGCAGCTTATACGGCGGGGACACAGATACGCAGTATTTT	CASSLYGGDTDTQYF
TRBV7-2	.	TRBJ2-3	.	TGTGCCAGCAGCTCGCGGACTGGCCCAGATACGCAGTATTTT	CASSSRTGPDTQYF
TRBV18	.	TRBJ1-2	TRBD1	TGTGCCAGCTCACCATTGACAGGGGTCCATGGCTACACCTTC	CASSPLTGVHGYTF
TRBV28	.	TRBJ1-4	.	TGTGCCAGCAGTTTATACGGTGCCAATGAAAAACTGTTTTTT	CASSLYGANEKLFF
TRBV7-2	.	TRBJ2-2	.	TGTGCCAGCAGCTTAGAAGCGTTCGGGGAGCTGTTTTTT	CASSLEAFGELFF
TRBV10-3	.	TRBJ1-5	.	TGTGCCATCACACCTGTTAGCAATCAGCCCCAGCATTTT	CAITPVSNQPQHF
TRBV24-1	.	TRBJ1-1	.	TGTGCCACCAGTGTGGCAGGGGAGACTGAAGCTTTCTTT	CATSVAGETEAFF